These T cell receptor beta chains were read from a single sample in a study of blood T cell repertoires in COVID-19. Sequencing was performed with immunoSEQ multiplex PCR; in TCRdb, only in-frame clones are kept and a portion is missing. The sample shows 300,000 to 400,000 clones, roughly 90% of them seen only once. Sequenced input: PBMCs or T cells enriched from blood (not recorded which). The origin of the receptors is a man in his sixties who had recovered from COVID-19. Each CDR3 is given with its conserved first and last residue. Each record gives: D gene, V gene, clone size, J gene, CDR3 DNA, CDR3 protein. The D gene is left open where the match is weak. Clone sizes are given selectively: once, few, many, or a class where the clone is expanded.

TRBD1	TRBV7-9	.	TRBJ2-1	TGTGCCAGCAGACCTAGACAGGGTCCGGACAATGAGCAGTTCTTC	CASRPRQGPDNEQFF
.	TRBV11-3	.	TRBJ1-3	TGTGCCAGCAGCTTAGAAGGGACACCCGACTCTGGAAACACCATATATTTT	CASSLEGTPDSGNTIYF
TRBD2	TRBV7-9	.	TRBJ2-1	TGTGCCAGCAGCTTAGATGAAACTAGCGGGAGGTGGGAGCAGTTCTTC	CASSLDETSGRWEQFF
TRBD2	TRBV20-1	.	TRBJ2-7	TGCAGTGCTAGTACGGGGGGGTCCTACGAGCAGTACTTC	CSASTGGSYEQYF
.	TRBV5-8	.	TRBJ1-5	TGTGCCAGCAGCCATAGGACAGCTAATAATCAGCCCCAGCATTTT	CASSHRTANNQPQHF
.	TRBV7-9	once	TRBJ1-3	TGTGCCAGCAGCTTAGCCGGAGGAGTAAACACCATATATTTT	CASSLAGGVNTIYF
.	TRBV18	.	TRBJ1-2	TGTGCCAGCTCACCACAAGCAGGGGACGACAACTATGGCTACACCTTC	CASSPQAGDDNYGYTF
TRBD1	TRBV2	.	TRBJ1-2	TGTGCCAGCAGCAAGGACAGGTGGGATTCAGGTGGCTACACCTTC	CASSKDRWDSGGYTF
.	TRBV2	.	TRBJ2-7	TGTGCCAGCAGTGAAGCACGGGACACCACCTACGAGCAGTACTTC	CASSEARDTTYEQYF
TRBD2	TRBV27	.	TRBJ2-7	TGTGCCAGCAGTCCATCCCCAGCGGGAGGGTACGAGCAGTACTTC	CASSPSPAGGYEQYF
.	TRBV6-5	.	TRBJ1-1	TGTGCCAGCAGTTACTCAGACAGATCTAACACTGAAGCTTTCTTT	CASSYSDRSNTEAFF
.	TRBV4-3	.	TRBJ1-5	TGCGCCAGCAGCCAAGATTATGGGGGGAACGGTCAGCCCCAGCATTTT	CASSQDYGGNGQPQHF
.	TRBV7-9	once	TRBJ1-3	TGTGCCAGCAGCTTTACAGGGTTCGGAAACACCATATATTTT	CASSFTGFGNTIYF
.	TRBV30	once	TRBJ2-3	TGTGCCTGGAGGGATAGCGGACGCGGGGATACGCAGTATTTT	CAWRDSGRGDTQYF
TRBD1	TRBV29-1	.	TRBJ2-7	TGCAGCGTTGAAGGACAGGGGGCCTACGAGCAGTACTTC	CSVEGQGAYEQYF
TRBD2	TRBV7-7	.	TRBJ2-1	TGTGCTAGCAGCCCTTCGCCCGGGAGGGCTTCCTACAATGAGCAGTTCTTC	CASSPSPGRASYNEQFF
TRBD1	TRBV19	.	TRBJ1-1	TGTGCCTCCAGACCTCGGGACAGCCCGAGTACTGAAGCTTTCTTT	CASRPRDSPSTEAFF
.	TRBV29-1	.	TRBJ1-2	TGCAGCGACTTAAAGGGCCGGGACACTGGTTTTCGGTGTTATGGCTACACCTTC	CSDLKGRDTGFRCYGYTF
.	TRBV9	.	TRBJ2-1	TGTGCCAGCAGCGGCAGACAGAGCCTTACCTCGATCAATGAGCAGTTCTTC	CASSGRQSLTSINEQFF
.	TRBV12-3/TRBV12-4	.	TRBJ2-7	TGTGCCAGCAGAATAGAAAGAGACGGACTGTACTTC	CASRIERDGLYF
.	TRBV7-2	few	TRBJ1-5	TGTGCCAGCAGCTACCAGGGGAATCAGCCCCAGCATTTT	CASSYQGNQPQHF
TRBD1	TRBV30	few	TRBJ1-4	TGTGCCTGGGGAACAGGGGGTGAAAAACTGTTTTTT	CAWGTGGEKLFF
TRBD2	TRBV14	.	TRBJ2-5	TGTGCCAGCAGCCAAGATGGGAGCGGGGCCGTACAGTACTTC	CASSQDGSGAVQYF
.	TRBV6-5	once	TRBJ1-2	TGTGCCAGCAGTTACTCGACGGGGAGTTCCTTTTATGGCTACACCTTC	CASSYSTGSSFYGYTF
TRBD1	TRBV7-3	.	TRBJ2-2	TGTGCCAGCAGCCCACCCGGACAGGGACCTACCGGGGAGCTGTTTTTT	CASSPPGQGPTGELFF
.	TRBV10-1	once	TRBJ2-5	TGCGCCAGCAGTGAGTTCGGTTTAGAGACCCAGTACTTC	CASSEFGLETQYF
TRBD2	TRBV6-5	.	TRBJ2-5	TGTGCCAGCACGGGACTAGCACAAGAGACCCAGTACTTC	CASTGLAQETQYF
.	TRBV7-9	few	TRBJ1-2	TGTGCCAGCAGCTTAGTCACAGATTATGGCTACACCTTC	CASSLVTDYGYTF
TRBD2	TRBV3-1/TRBV3-2	.	TRBJ2-5	TGTGCCAGCAGCCGCGGGACTAGCGGGGGAACAGAGACCCAGTACTTC	CASSRGTSGGTETQYF
TRBD1	TRBV10-2	.	TRBJ2-1	TGCGCCAGCAGTGCCCCCCAGGGGGCGGTCACTGAGCAGTTCTTC	CASSAPQGAVTEQFF
TRBD1	TRBV19	.	TRBJ1-2	TGTGCCAGTAGTATTCCGGGACAGAGGAACTATGGCTACACCTTC	CASSIPGQRNYGYTF
.	TRBV29-1	.	TRBJ2-2	TGCAGCGTTGAAACCAGCGTGACCGGGGAGCTGTTTTTT	CSVETSVTGELFF
.	TRBV9	once	TRBJ1-2	TGTGCCAGCACCTCAGTGGGGCAGGGTGGCTACACCTTC	CASTSVGQGGYTF
TRBD2	TRBV25-1	once	TRBJ2-2	TGTGCCATACAGGACGGGACTAGGAACACCGGGGAGCTGTTTTTT	CAIQDGTRNTGELFF
TRBD1	TRBV5-1	once	TRBJ2-5	TGCGCCAGCAGCGGGACCGGGACAGGGAGCCAAGAGACCCAGTACTTC	CASSGTGTGSQETQYF
TRBD2	TRBV7-9	.	TRBJ2-1	TGTGCCAGCACTTACGTCAGCGGGAACACACTTTACAATGAGCAGTTCTTC	CASTYVSGNTLYNEQFF
TRBD2	TRBV2	.	TRBJ2-1	TGTGCCAGCAGAGCCGGGGGACTAGAGGATGAGCAGTTCTTC	CASRAGGLEDEQFF
.	TRBV5-6	once	TRBJ2-3	TGTGCCAGCACCAGGTCAGATACGCAGTATTTT	CASTRSDTQYF
.	TRBV4-3	.	TRBJ1-6	TGCGCCAGCAGCCAAGATTCCCTACCTAATTCACCCCTCCACTTT	CASSQDSLPNSPLHF
.	TRBV6-5	.	TRBJ2-5	TGTGCCAGCATGGCAGGGCGAGAGACCCAGTACTTC	CASMAGRETQYF
TRBD1	TRBV5-8	.	TRBJ2-3	TGTGCCAGCAGCTTCTACAGGGGTGTAAGCACAGATACGCAGTATTTT	CASSFYRGVSTDTQYF
TRBD2	TRBV7-3	.	TRBJ2-1	TGTGCCAGCAGCCCGCTGACTAGCGGCCTCGGCAATGAGCAGTTCTTC	CASSPLTSGLGNEQFF
.	TRBV30	.	TRBJ1-2	TGTGCCTGGAGTGGGGGGGGCAGTTCTAACTATGGCTACACCTTC	CAWSGGGSSNYGYTF
.	TRBV6-5	.	TRBJ1-1	TGTGCCAGCAGTTACTCCGGGTCACCCGAAGCTTTCTTT	CASSYSGSPEAFF
TRBD1	TRBV5-1	.	TRBJ1-6	TGCGCCAGCAGCTCCGGGGACGGGACAGGGAACTATAATTCACCCCTCCACTTT	CASSSGDGTGNYNSPLHF
TRBD2	TRBV6-2/TRBV6-3	.	TRBJ2-5	TGTGCCAGCAGTTACTCTCGCGGGCGGGGGGAGACCCAGTACTTC	CASSYSRGRGETQYF
.	TRBV6-4	.	TRBJ1-2	TGTGCCAGCAGTGACTCGAACGGGATCGGCTACACCTTC	CASSDSNGIGYTF